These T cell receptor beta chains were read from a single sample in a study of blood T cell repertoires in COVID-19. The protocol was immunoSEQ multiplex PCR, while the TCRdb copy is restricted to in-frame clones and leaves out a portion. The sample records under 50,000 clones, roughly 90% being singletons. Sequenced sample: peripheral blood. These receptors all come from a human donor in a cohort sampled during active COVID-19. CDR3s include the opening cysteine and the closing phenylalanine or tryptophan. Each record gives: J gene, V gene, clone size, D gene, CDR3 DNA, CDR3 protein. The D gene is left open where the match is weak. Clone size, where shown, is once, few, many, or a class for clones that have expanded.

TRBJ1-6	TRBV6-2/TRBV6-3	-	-	TGTGCCAGCAGTCCACAGGGACCCCGGAGTAATTCACCCCTCCACTTT	CASSPQGPRSNSPLHF
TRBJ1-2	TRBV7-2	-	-	TGTGCCAGCAGTTCGACAGGCATTAACTATGGCTACACCTTC	CASSSTGINYGYTF
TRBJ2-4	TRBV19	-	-	TGTGCCAGTAGTATAGGGAGGACAGACCTAGCCAAAAACATTCAGTACTTC	CASSIGRTDLAKNIQYF
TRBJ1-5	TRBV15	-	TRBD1	TGTGCCACCAGCAGATTTCGAGGGACAGGGGGCAATCAGCCCCAGCATTTT	CATSRFRGTGGNQPQHF
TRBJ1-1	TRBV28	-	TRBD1	TGTGCCAGCAGTTTCACCCGGACAGGGGGCATCACTGAAGCTTTCTTT	CASSFTRTGGITEAFF
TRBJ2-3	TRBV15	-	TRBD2	TGTGCCACCAGCAGAGGACGGGAGGGCCGAGGCACAGATACGCAGTATTTT	CATSRGREGRGTDTQYF
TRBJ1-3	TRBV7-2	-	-	TGTGCCAGCAGCTCTTTGGGAAACACCATATATTTT	CASSSLGNTIYF
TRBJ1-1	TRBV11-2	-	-	TGTGCCAGCAGCTTAAGCGGGGAAGCTTTCTTT	CASSLSGEAFF
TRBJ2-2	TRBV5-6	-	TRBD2	TGTGCCAGCAGCTTGGAAGGCGGGAGGGCCACCGGGGAGCTGTTTTTT	CASSLEGGRATGELFF
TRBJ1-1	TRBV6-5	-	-	TGTGCCAGCAGTTACTCGACGTCACCGGGGACTGAAGCTTTCTTT	CASSYSTSPGTEAFF
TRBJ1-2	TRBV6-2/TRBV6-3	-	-	TGTGCCAGCAGTTACACAGGGTATGAGGCCCAAATCTACGGCTACACCTTC	CASSYTGYEAQIYGYTF
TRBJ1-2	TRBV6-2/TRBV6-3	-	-	TGTGCCAGCAGCCGAAGACAGAACTATGGCTACACCTTC	CASSRRQNYGYTF
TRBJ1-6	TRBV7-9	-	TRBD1	TGTGCCAGCAGCGGCCGGGACAGGGGCGCCACTTCACCCCTCCACTTT	CASSGRDRGATSPLHF
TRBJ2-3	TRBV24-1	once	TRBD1	TGTGCCACCCAAGGAGAGACAGGGGGTTCGAATACGCAGTATTTT	CATQGETGGSNTQYF
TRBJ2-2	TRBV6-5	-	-	TGTGCCAGCAGTAGGGGGAACACCGGGGAGCTGTTTTTT	CASSRGNTGELFF
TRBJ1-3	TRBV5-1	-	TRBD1	TGCGCCAGCAGCTTGGGAGGTGACAGGGTTTACACCATATATTTT	CASSLGGDRVYTIYF
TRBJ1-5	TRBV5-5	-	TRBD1	TGTGCCAGCAGCTTGGCCCCGACAGGGAGCAATCAGCCCCAGCATTTT	CASSLAPTGSNQPQHF
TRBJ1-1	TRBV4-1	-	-	TGCGCCAGCAGCCCTTGGGCGGGGACTGAAGCTTTCTTT	CASSPWAGTEAFF
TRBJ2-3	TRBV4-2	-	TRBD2	TGTGCCAGCAGCCAGAATACTTTTAGCGGGGGCGTAGTGGATACGCAGTATTTT	CASSQNTFSGGVVDTQYF
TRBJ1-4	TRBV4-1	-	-	TGCGCCAGCAGCCAGGCCGGGGGGCGGGTTGAAAAACTGTTTTTT	CASSQAGGRVEKLFF
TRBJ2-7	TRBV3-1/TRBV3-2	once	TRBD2	TGTGCCAGCAGCCTGAGGACTAGCGGCTCCTACGAGCAGTACTTC	CASSLRTSGSYEQYF
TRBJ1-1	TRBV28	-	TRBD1	TGTGCCAGCAGTTCCCGGGACAGGAACACTGAAGCTTTCTTT	CASSSRDRNTEAFF
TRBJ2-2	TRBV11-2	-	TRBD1	TGTGCCAGCAGCCTGGGGACAGCGAACACCGGGGAGCTGTTTTTT	CASSLGTANTGELFF
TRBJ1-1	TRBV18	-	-	TGTGCCAGCTCAGGAGGGACGTCCTTGAACACTGAAGCTTTCTTT	CASSGGTSLNTEAFF
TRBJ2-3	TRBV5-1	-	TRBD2	TGCGCCAGCAGCCTCTTGACTAGCGGAGGTGCAGATACGCAGTATTTT	CASSLLTSGGADTQYF
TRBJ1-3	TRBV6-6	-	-	TGTGCCAGCAGTTTGGACAGCTCTGGAAACACCATATATTTT	CASSLDSSGNTIYF
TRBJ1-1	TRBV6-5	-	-	TGTGCCAGCAGCCGCCGAGGCTGGAACACTGAAGCTTTCTTT	CASSRRGWNTEAFF
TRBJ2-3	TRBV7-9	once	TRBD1	TGTGCCAGCAGCCGGGGACAGGGATTTACAGATACGCAGTATTTT	CASSRGQGFTDTQYF
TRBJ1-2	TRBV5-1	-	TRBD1	TGCGCCAGCAGCACGGGGGACAGGGGCTATGGCTACACCTTC	CASSTGDRGYGYTF
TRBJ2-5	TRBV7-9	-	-	TGTGCCAGCAGCGATCCAGGGCGGCTTGAGACCCAGTACTTC	CASSDPGRLETQYF
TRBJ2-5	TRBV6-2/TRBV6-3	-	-	TGTGCCAGCAGTTACTCGAGTGACTCATACGAGGAGACCCAGTACTTC	CASSYSSDSYEETQYF
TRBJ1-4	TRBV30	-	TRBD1	TGTGCCTGGGGACAGGGGGTGGTTGAAAAACTGTTTTTT	CAWGQGVVEKLFF
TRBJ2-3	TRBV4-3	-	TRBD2	TGCGCCAGCAGCCAAGCCAGCGGGAGGGCTGATACGCAGTATTTT	CASSQASGRADTQYF
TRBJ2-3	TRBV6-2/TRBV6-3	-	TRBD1	TGTGCCAGCAGTTACCGGACAGGGACCTCAAATACGCAGTATTTT	CASSYRTGTSNTQYF
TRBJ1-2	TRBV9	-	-	TGTGCCAGCAGCGTAGAAGGGGCAGGGCGGTCCGGCTACACCTTC	CASSVEGAGRSGYTF
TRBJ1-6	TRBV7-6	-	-	TGTGCCAGCAGCCGGGGGGCGAGGTCCTATAATTCACCCCTCCACTTT	CASSRGARSYNSPLHF
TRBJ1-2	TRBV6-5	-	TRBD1	TGTGCCAGCAGCTTCCAGGGGGCTGGGGGCTACACCTTC	CASSFQGAGGYTF
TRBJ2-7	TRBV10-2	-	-	TGCGCCAGCAGGGAAGGAGGATCCTACGAGCAGTACTTC	CASREGGSYEQYF
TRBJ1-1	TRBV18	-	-	TGTGCCAGCTCACCGCGCGGGGCGCAGGACACTGAAGCTTTCTTT	CASSPRGAQDTEAFF
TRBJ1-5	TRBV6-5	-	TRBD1	TGTGCCAGCATCCGGGACAGCTATAGCAATCAGCCCCAGCATTTT	CASIRDSYSNQPQHF
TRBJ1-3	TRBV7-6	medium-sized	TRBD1	TGTGCCAGCAGCCTAGAGGGACAGGACTCTGGAAACACCATATATTTT	CASSLEGQDSGNTIYF
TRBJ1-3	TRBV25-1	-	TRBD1	TGTGCCAGCAGGGGTACAGGGTCAGGGGGTGGAAACACCATATATTTT	CASRGTGSGGGNTIYF
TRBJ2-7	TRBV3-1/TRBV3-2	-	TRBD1	TGTGCCAGCAGCCAAGATCCCTTACAGGGGCGACACTTC	CASSQDPLQGRHF
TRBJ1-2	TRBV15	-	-	TGTGCCACCAGCAGGGAAGGAGGGACTAACTATGGCTACACCTTC	CATSREGGTNYGYTF
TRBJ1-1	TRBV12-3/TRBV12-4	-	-	TGTGCCAGCAGTCAGGGGCTCACTGAAGCTTTCTTT	CASSQGLTEAFF
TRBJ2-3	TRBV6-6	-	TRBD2	TGTGCCAGCAGTCCCCCACTGTTGAGCGGGAGTCTGAATACGCAGTATTTT	CASSPPLLSGSLNTQYF
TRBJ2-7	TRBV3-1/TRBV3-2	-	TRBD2	TGTGCCAGCAGCCATACTAGCGGTGACCATGAGCAGTACTTC	CASSHTSGDHEQYF
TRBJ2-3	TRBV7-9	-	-	TGTGCCAGCAGCTTAGGGGCACAGAGCCTTATCACAGATACGCAGTATTTT	CASSLGAQSLITDTQYF
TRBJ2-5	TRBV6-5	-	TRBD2	TGTGCCAGCAGTAATAGCGGGAAAGAGACCCAGTACTTC	CASSNSGKETQYF
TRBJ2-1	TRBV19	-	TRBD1	TGTGCCGCACGTCCCCGGGACAGGGCATACAATGAGCAGTTCTTC	CAARPRDRAYNEQFF
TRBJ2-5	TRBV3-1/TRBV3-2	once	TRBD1	TGTGCCAGCAGCCAAGGTCAGGGGGTGACCCAGTACTTC	CASSQGQGVTQYF